One sample yielded the 14 T cell receptor beta chains listed below, sequenced in a study of blood T cell repertoires in COVID-19. Generated by immunoSEQ multiplex PCR, the TCRdb table keeps only in-frame clones and is missing some. The table lists roughly 400,000 clones, about nine tenths of them singletons. Source material: PBMCs or T cells enriched from blood (not recorded which). All receptors derive from a woman younger than 45 who had recovered from COVID-19.

The chain has TRBV30 and TRBJ1-6; 9 bases are a match to TRBD1. Per germline, CDR1 GTSNPN and CDR2 SVGIG (reference sequence). V was pared by 4 bases and J by 10 bases, with 5 bases of the junction left unmatched. The length of the CDR3 is 13 residues. The CDR3 spells CAWTPDRGSPLHF. As DNA, the CDR3 is TGTGCCTGGACCCCGGACAGGGGCTCACCCCTCCACTTT.

This chain links TRBV5-6 with TRBJ1-1; the match to TRBD1 covers 7 bases. Germline loops: CDR1 SGHDT, CDR2 YYEEEE. There are 15 residues in the CDR3. V lost 4 bases to trimming and J lost 1 base; unmatched junction nucleotides: 7. The CDR3 loop reads CASSRIGTENTEAFF. The DNA of the CDR3 is TGTGCCAGCAGCCGGATCGGGACAGAGAACACTGAAGCTTTCTTT. Based on the CDR3 plus reference TRBV5-6 and TRBJ1-1, the full variable domain is DAGVTQSPTHLIKTRGQQVTLRCSPKSGHDTVSWYQQALGQGPQFIFQYYEEEERQRGNFPDRFSGHQFPNYSSELNVNALLLGDSALYLCASSRIGTENTEAFFGQGTRLTVV.

CDR3 nucleotides: TGTGCCAGCACCCAGGGACAGGCGCCTTATGGCTACACCTTC. Encoded protein: CASTQGQAPYGYTF. The genes are TRBV6-5 and TRBJ1-2, with 8 bases matching TRBD1. There are 14 residues in the CDR3. The germline V gene encodes CDR1 MNHEY and CDR2 SVGAGI. V trimming: 7 bases; J trimming: 5 bases; junction bases outside the gene matches: 9.

Here the CDR3 DNA reads TGTGCCAGCGGATACAGGGTGGCCCGCTACGAGCAGTACTTC. It encodes CASGYRVARYEQYF. The chain is built from TRBV2 and TRBJ2-7, with TRBD1 as a possible D gene (6 bases). Trimming stripped 8 bases from V and 3 bases from J, with 17 bases between. The CDR3 covers 14 residues. Germline values: CDR1 SNHLY, CDR2 FYNNEI.

This clone showed up just a few times. CDR3 sequence: CASSEGAWDVSPLHF. The CDR3 nucleotides read TGTGCCAGCAGCGAGGGGGCGTGGGATGTTTCACCCCTCCACTTT. This rearrangement joins TRBV25-1 to TRBJ1-6; the match to TRBD1 covers 7 bases. Germline CDR1 is MGHDK and CDR2 is SYGVNS. The CDR3 runs to 15 residues. The ends lost 6 bases at V and 9 bases at J; junction bases unmatched: 11.

The gene calls are TRBV5-4 and TRBJ2-5; D might be TRBD2 (6 bases). CDR1 and CDR2 (germline): SGHNT, YYREEE (reference sequence). Trimming cost V 4 bases and J 5 bases, with 12 bases left between them. The CDR3 runs to 13 residues. DNA for the CDR3: TGTGCCAGCAGCATCGACGCGGGGGAGACCCAGTACTTC. Amino acid sequence: CASSIDAGETQYF.

The V and J genes are TRBV9 and TRBJ1-2, with TRBD1 identical over 7 bases. Germline V lookup: CDR1 SGDLS, CDR2 YYNGEE. Trimming at V came to 4 bases and at J to 6 bases, leaving 9 bases not matched to a gene. The CDR3 extends over 14 amino acids. The CDR3 DNA reads TGTGCCAGCAGCCAAAACCTACAGGGGAATGGCTACACCTTC. Amino acid sequence: CASSQNLQGNGYTF.

This sequence joins TRBV27 and TRBJ2-4, with TRBD2 identical over 7 bases. Germline V gene data show CDR1 as MNHEY and CDR2 as SMNVEV (reference sequence). With V trimmed by 3 bases and J by 4 bases, 9 bases remained unmatched. The CDR3 sequence is 16 residues long. CDR3 protein: CASSLGGPLGKNIQYF. In DNA form, the CDR3 reads TGTGCCAGCAGTTTGGGAGGGCCCCTGGGGAAAAACATTCAGTACTTC.

V is TRBV5-1 and J is TRBJ2-3; D call uncertain. Germline values: CDR1 SGHRS, CDR2 YFSETQ. Between the trimmed V and J ends, which lost 4 bases and 7 bases, there was a span of 10 bases. This CDR3 is built from 12 residues. The chain's CDR3 is CASSLPTYTQYF. The CDR3 nucleotides are TGCGCCAGCAGCCTTCCAACTTATACGCAGTATTTT.

The chain carries TRBV6-5 and TRBJ1-1; 10 positions match TRBD1. This CDR3 comprises 14 residues. The germline gives CDR1 MNHEY, CDR2 SVGAGI. The V gene end was trimmed by 10 bases and the J gene end by 0 bases; junction bases not matched to a gene: 5. CDR3 coding DNA: TGTGCCACCAAGACAGGGGGCCTGAACACTGAAGCTTTCTTT. Translating gives CATKTGGLNTEAFF.

The rearrangement joins TRBV30 to TRBJ1-3; tentatively, D is TRBD1 (5 bases). Germline lookup yields CDR1 GTSNPN and CDR2 SVGIG (reference sequence). V lost 1 base and J 0 bases, leaving 7 bases between the germline ends. This CDR3 region has 14 residues. The CDR3 sequence is CAWSETVSGNTIYF. In DNA, the CDR3 is TGTGCCTGGAGTGAGACAGTCTCTGGAAACACCATATATTTT.

J is TRBJ2-2 and V is TRBV5-1; maybe TRBD2 (6 bases). Trimming removed 4 bases from V and 1 base from J, with 11 bases in between. The CDR3 spans 15 residues. Germline V lookup: CDR1 SGHRS, CDR2 YFSETQ. DNA for the CDR3: TGCGCCAGCAGCCCTTTGCGGGGGAACACCGGGGAGCTGTTTTTT. As protein: CASSPLRGNTGELFF.

The chain has TRBV18 and TRBJ1-2; 9 nucleotides line up with TRBD1. There are 16 residues in the CDR3. J was trimmed by 3 bases and V by 2 bases; bases with no gene match: 7. Germline V gives CDR1 KGHSH, CDR2 LQKENI. Here the CDR3 reads CASSPSQGALDYGYTF. The CDR3 nucleotides read TGTGCCAGCTCACCATCACAGGGGGCTCTAGACTATGGCTACACCTTC.

V gene TRBV20-1 combines with J gene TRBJ1-5; TRBD1 is a possible D gene (5 bases). This CDR3 is 14 amino acids long. Germline V gene sequence: CDR1 DFQATT, CDR2 SNEGSKA (reference sequence). V dropped 3 bases and J dropped 3 bases, with 12 bases sitting between them. The CDR3 spells CSASYTGPNQPQHF. In nucleotides, the CDR3 is TGCAGTGCTAGTTACACAGGACCCAATCAGCCCCAGCATTTT.